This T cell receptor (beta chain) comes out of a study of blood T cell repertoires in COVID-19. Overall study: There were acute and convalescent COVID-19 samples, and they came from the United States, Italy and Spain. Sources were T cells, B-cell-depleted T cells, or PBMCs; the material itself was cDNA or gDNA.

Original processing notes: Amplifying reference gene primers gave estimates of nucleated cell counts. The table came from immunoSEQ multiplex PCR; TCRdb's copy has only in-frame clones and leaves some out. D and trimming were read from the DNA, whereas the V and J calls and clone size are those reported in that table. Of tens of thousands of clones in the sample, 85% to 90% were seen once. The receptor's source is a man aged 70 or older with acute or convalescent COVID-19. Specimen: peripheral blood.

As DNA, the CDR3 is TGTGCCAGCAGCTTAGGATCGAGGGGGCCCACAGATACGCAGTATTTT. Protein: CASSLGSRGPTDTQYF. This sequence joins TRBV5-8 and TRBJ2-3; 7 positions agree with TRBD1. Trimming cost V 2 bases and J 2 bases; bases outside gene matches: 8. CDR3 length: 16 amino acids. Germline V gene sequence: CDR1 SGHTS, CDR2 YDEGEE.